The clone carrying this T cell receptor (beta chain) is a singleton in its sample. This CDR3 comprises 16 residues. Germline CDR1 reads LNHNV; CDR2 reads YYDKDF (reference sequence). The V segment lost 0 bases and the J segment 6 bases; nucleotides outside the gene matches: 5. The sample originates from a study of shared clonotypes between healthy human individuals. Some clones are missing from TCRdb's copy, which holds only in-frame ones; the method was immunoSEQ multiplex PCR. The table records 2 million to 2.5 million clones, over 90% of them present only once. This chain joins TRBV15 and TRBJ2-1; 10 bases are shared with TRBD2. This receptor was identified in a young man in good health. Some clones in this sample may be carry-over from other donors' samples. The specimen sequenced was naive CD4+ T cells from PBMCs. As for subset: CD45RA+ positively selected. This chain's CDR3 is CATSREELAGLNEQFF. CDR3 bases: TGTGCCACCAGCAGAGAGGAACTAGCGGGACTCAATGAGCAGTTCTTC. Combining the CDR3 with reference TRBV15 and TRBJ2-1 gives the whole variable domain DAMVIQNPRYQVTQFGKPVTLSCSQTLNHNVMYWYQQKSSQAPKLLFHYYDKDFNNEADTPDNFQSRRPNTSFCFLDIRSPGLGDTAMYLCATSREELAGLNEQFFGPGTRLTVL.